This TCR beta chain originates from a study of blood T cell repertoires in COVID-19. Looking at the study overall: The samples span acute and convalescent COVID-19 from the United States, Italy and Spain. In each case, the material was cDNA or gDNA derived from T cells, B-cell-depleted T cells, or PBMCs.

V was trimmed by 5 bases and J by 3 bases, leaving 14 bases between them. In germline, CDR1 is LNHDA, CDR2 SQIVND (reference sequence). This CDR3 region has 14 residues. Using immunoSEQ multiplex PCR, the repertoire was profiled, and TCRdb retains in-frame clones only, with some absent. Among 450,000 or so clones listed, about 88% were seen once. Followed longitudinally, the Seattle patients had been enrolled during active infection. The origin of this receptor is a man aged 18-30 years with COVID-19, enrolled during active disease. The sample was peripheral blood. The chain joins TRBV19 to TRBJ2-7; D perhaps matches TRBD1 (6 bases). CDR3 protein: CASSVRVGGYEQYF. CDR3 bases: TGTGCCAGTAGTGTAAGGGTAGGGGGCTACGAGCAGTACTTC.